This T cell receptor (beta chain) was sequenced during a study of T cells in localized non-small cell lung cancer. Study-wide results and limits: For the top 100 tumor clones, a median roughly 56 also appeared in adjacent lung.

TCRdb's copy holds only in-frame clones and misses some; the assay was immunoSEQ multiplex PCR. This table has tens of thousands of clones, roughly 86% appearing once. In regard to this clone: Its antigen is not identified.

The CDR3 length is 16 residues. CDR1 and CDR2 from the germline V gene are SGHAT and FQNNGV. V was pared by 1 base and J by 5 bases, with 15 bases between. The sequences come from peripheral blood, collected before any cancer treatment. This receptor was identified in a woman aged 18 to 49 with stage III lung adenocarcinoma. The J gene is TRBJ1-5, the V gene TRBV11-2; D is unresolved. The CDR3 loop is CASSLAGPMGDQPQHF. In DNA, the CDR3 is TGTGCCAGCAGCTTAGCCGGGCCGATGGGAGATCAGCCCCAGCATTTT.